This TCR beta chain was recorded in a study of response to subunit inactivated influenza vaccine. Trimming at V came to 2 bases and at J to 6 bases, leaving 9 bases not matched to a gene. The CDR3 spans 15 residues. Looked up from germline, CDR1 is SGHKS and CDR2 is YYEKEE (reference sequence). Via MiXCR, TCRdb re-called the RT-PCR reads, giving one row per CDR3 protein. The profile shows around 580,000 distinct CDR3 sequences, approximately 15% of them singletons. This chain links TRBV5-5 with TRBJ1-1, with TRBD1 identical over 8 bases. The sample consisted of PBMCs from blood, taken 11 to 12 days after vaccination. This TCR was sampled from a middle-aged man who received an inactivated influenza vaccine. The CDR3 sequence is CASSLRTGLGAEAFF. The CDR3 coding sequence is TGTGCCAGCAGCTTAAGGACAGGGCTGGGTGCTGAAGCTTTCTTT.